A few counts support the clone carrying this T cell receptor (beta chain). The entry originates in a study of human T cells and chemical hapten exposure. CDR3 length: 15 residues. The germline V gene has CDR1 DFQATT and CDR2 SNEGSKA (reference sequence). Time point denoted: healthy volunteer bleed at 6 weeks. Extraction yielded total RNA from whole blood (unfractionated). Individual cDNA molecules (in the library) carried attached unique molecular identifiers. TCRdb analysed the RACE reads with MiXCR anew, one entry per CDR3 protein. The table shows around 80,000 distinct CDR3 sequences, with about 8.7% occurring only once.

This receptor was identified in a male donor in good health. Some clones in this sample may be carry-over from other donors' samples. The sequenced material came from whole blood. The gene calls are TRBV20-1 and TRBJ2-2; D ambiguous. The CDR3 nucleotides are TGCAGCGCCATGGACGCAACGAGGCGGACCGGGGAGCTGTTTTTT. It translates to CSAMDATRRTGELFF.